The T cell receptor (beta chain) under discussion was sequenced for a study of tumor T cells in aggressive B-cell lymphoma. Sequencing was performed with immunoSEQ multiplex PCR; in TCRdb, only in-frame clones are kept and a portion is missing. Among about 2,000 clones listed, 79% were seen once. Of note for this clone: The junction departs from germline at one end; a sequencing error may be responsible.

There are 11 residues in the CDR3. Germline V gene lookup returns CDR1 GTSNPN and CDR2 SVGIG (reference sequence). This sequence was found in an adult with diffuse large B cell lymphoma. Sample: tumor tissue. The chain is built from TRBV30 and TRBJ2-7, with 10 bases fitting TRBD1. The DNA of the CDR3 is TGTGCCTGGAGTGTCGGGGACAGGGGAGCCTTC. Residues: CAWSVGDRGAF.